The present T cell receptor beta chain was sequenced within a study of blood T cell repertoires in COVID-19. Across the study: Whether acute or convalescent, the COVID-19 samples came from the United States, Italy and Spain. PBMCs, B-cell-depleted T cells, or T cells were the source of the cDNA or gDNA that made up the material.

Germline V lookup: CDR1 SGHRS, CDR2 YFSETQ. The CDR3 spans 15 residues. V shed 5 bases and J shed 3 bases, with 15 bases lying between them. Measured with immunoSEQ multiplex PCR; TCRdb has only the in-frame clones, and not every one. The data show around 120,000 clones, 82% seen once. The specimen sequenced was peripheral blood. The chain carries TRBV5-1 and TRBJ2-1, with D possibly being TRBD1 (5 bases). This sequence was found in a man between 65 and 79 years old with active or convalescent COVID-19. The CDR3 region is CASRSLPQGYNEQFF. The CDR3 DNA reads as TGCGCCAGCAGGTCCTTACCCCAGGGCTACAATGAGCAGTTCTTC.